This T cell receptor beta chain was profiled in a study of T cells expressing NK-cell markers. As for the study in general: Sorted CD3+CD56-NKG2C+, CD3+CD56+NKG2C+ and CD3+CD56+NKG2C- T cells supplied the TCR beta repertoires. Out of eight donors sequenced, seven tested HCMV-seropositive and the remaining one seronegative. Study observations and caveats: In a group of about 6 donors, dominant NKG2C+ clonotypes represented about 1.0-7.5% of CD8+ T cells.

5'RACE template switching with UMIs produced the TCR beta cDNA. Reprocessing the 5' RACE reads, TCRdb reports a single entry for every CDR3 protein and omits DNA. The table lists 300,000 to 500,000 distinct CDR3 sequences. In regard to this clonotype: Its antigen is not known.

From germline, CDR1 is SQVTM and CDR2 ANQGSEA. The CDR3 is made up of 17 amino acids. This sequence joins TRBV29-1 and TRBJ2-3; with no DNA, the TCRdb D assignment of TRBD1 cannot be verified. Sample: blood T cells: a sorted CD56 or NKG2C T cell subset, CD4+ or CD8+ T cells, or bulk PBMC T cells (not recorded which). This TCR was recovered from a woman between 50 and 59 years old in good health. CDR3 loop: CSARRDSLSLSTDTQYF.